This TCR beta chain derives from a study of identical twins. Study outcomes and limitations: Because invariant MAIT and iNKT cells could be present, zero-insertion analyses could be partly confounded. Findings depended on cross-sectional statistics rather than tracking the same donors.

The CDR3 runs 17 residues. After removal of 0 bases from V and 3 bases from J, the junction contained 9 bases not matched to a gene. Germline CDR1 reads SGHAT; CDR2 reads FQNNGV. A universal primer site was created by template switching, with the cDNA bearing unique molecular identifiers. TCRdb itself ran the 5' RACE reads through MiXCR, one entry per CDR3 protein. The table has hundreds of thousands of distinct CDR3 sequences, roughly 18% seen once. As for this clonotype: Its cognate antigen is unknown.

This sample also belongs to another study, concerning T cells expressing NK-cell markers. That publication notes: Seven sequenced donors out of eight were HCMV-seropositive, one seronegative.

This chain links TRBV11-2 with TRBJ2-7, with 9 bases that match TRBD2. Sequenced material: PBMCs. The receptor's source is a young woman in good health. The CDR3 coding sequence is TGTGCCAGCAGCTTAGATCCTAGCGGGGCGGTTTACTACGAGCAGTACTTC. It codes for CASSLDPSGAVYYEQYF.